This record looks at one T cell receptor (beta chain) sequence and its context. The data are from a study of blood T cell repertoires in COVID-19. Study background: From the United States, Italy and Spain came samples of acute and convalescent COVID-19.

Participants came from about two dozen US areas, aged roughly 18 to 90 years. Participants had their cohort set by participant-reported clinical history. V was clipped by 1 base and J by 5 bases; unmatched bases: 2. CDR1 GTSNPN and CDR2 SVGIG come from the germline V gene (reference sequence). The CDR3 covers 13 residues. In the original workflow: Scientists estimated how many nucleated cells there were by amplifying reference gene primers. The data were produced by immunoSEQ multiplex PCR, yet TCRdb's version contains in-frame clones alone and is incomplete. V, J and clone size were drawn from that table, and D and trimming were deduced from the DNA. There are 300,000 to 400,000 clones in the sample; roughly 90% occur only once, and 2% to 3% lies in the top ten.

The specimen sequenced was PBMCs or T cells enriched from blood (not recorded which). The chain combines TRBV30 with TRBJ1-5, with 7 bases aligning to TRBD1. This clonotype was obtained from a man aged 55-75 years who had recovered from COVID-19. The CDR3 nucleotides are TGTGCCTGGAGTGCAGGGGGATATCAGCCCCAGCATTTT. It encodes CAWSAGGYQPQHF.